Detailed here is one T cell receptor (beta chain). This record comes from a study of patients and donors after allogeneic stem cell transplantation. Germline CDR1 and CDR2: MNHEY and SVGAGI. The CDR3 runs to 16 residues. The trim removed 6 bases at V and 4 bases at J, leaving 13 bases unmatched. TCRdb analysed the RT-PCR reads with MiXCR anew, one entry per CDR3 protein. Altogether under 200,000 distinct CDR3 sequences are present, roughly 31% being singletons, with the ten largest covering under 3.5%. The sequenced material came from blood, either unsorted or a sorted T cell fraction (not recorded which). The sequence was collected from a human donor who was either an allogeneic HSCT recipient or a stem cell or donor lymphocyte infusion donor (not recorded which). It is not recorded whose cells these are; they may come from a transplant donor. The chain carries TRBV6-5 and TRBJ1-2, with TRBD1 matching 8 bases. The CDR3 DNA sequence: TGTGCCAGCAGCCAAACCGGACAGGGAGGTCCCTATGGCTACACCTTC. Amino acid sequence: CASSQTGQGGPYGYTF.